The text below deals with one T cell receptor beta chain. The clone's antigen remains unknown. Base-call qualities are not available, and no considerably larger clone is one nucleotide away. The data were obtained in a study of cytomegalovirus exposure and HLA in healthy donors (dated by TCRdb to about 2017). With regard to the full study: According to a later analysis, the roughly 130 validation repertoires were produced on the same platform as the 700 or so repertoires of the first cohort. The study aimed to test whether signatures of past pathogen exposure could be identified by cataloging public T cell receptors. In addition to the first cohort of roughly 700 subjects, a separate validation cohort of 130 or so different subjects was used. The study combined high-throughput TCR immunosequencing, statistical association of individual TCRs with disease status, and machine learning to predict cytomegalovirus infection status. Here is what the overall study found, with its caveats: A total of some 180 TCR beta chains were listed by the study as associated with cytomegalovirus. A few of the identified cytomegalovirus-associated TCR beta chains were confirmed in vitro to be specific for cytomegalovirus antigens. While some public TCRs were present in many individuals, most TCR sequences turned up only very rarely across donors. It was suggested by the authors that the approach could potentially be generalized to other disease states and immunological phenotypes. All 120 or so repertoires were used to score co-occurrence in the validation cohort in a later analysis, because that analysis had no HLA typing for the cohort. Cytomegalovirus status was reported to be diagnosed by the classifier with high specificity and sensitivity in both the original and validation cohorts. Of the cluster scores, 85% to 95% were above 0 in a later analysis, which found that TCRs clustered in the first cohort also tended to co-occur in the approximately 120 validation repertoires.

Separate from the roughly 660-subject first cohort, the validation cohort of 120 subjects was the group to which the donors belonged. From cysteine to phenylalanine, the CDR3 is 17 amino acids long. Only the CDR3 DNA is retained, 51 bases long and in frame from the first base. Trimming accounts for 5 bases at V and 4 bases at J, while the number of junction bases matched to no gene is 13. CDR1 and CDR2 are drawn from the germline V gene: SGHTA, FQGNSA. Library creation used the immunoSEQ multiplex PCR assay. Per the original workflow: A statistical classification framework was developed to diagnose cytomegalovirus status using the catalog of TCR beta chain sequences. TCRdb mirrors the immuneACCESS table, restricted to in-frame sequences. Some clones are absent from its copies; in checked studies, under half trace to an unresolved V gene, and the reason for the others is unknown. From that table come the V and J calls and clone size; the DNA was used to work out D and trimming. The sample includes roughly 150,000 clones, with approximately 89% observed a single time. Clones ranked in the top ten supply 4% to 4.5% of the sample.

The chain joins TRBV7-2 to TRBJ2-1; 8 central nucleotides agree with TRBD2. The sample consisted of PBMCs. The clonotype originates from a man younger than 35 in good health and CMV-seropositive. The CDR3 loop reads CASSPWVAGHSYNEQFF. At the DNA level, the sequence is TGTGCCAGCAGCCCCTGGGTAGCGGGGCACTCGTACAATGAGCAGTTCTTC.